The next 20 T cell receptor beta chains were all read from a single sample in a study of CD8 T cells in Susac syndrome. When the RNA was reverse transcribed, random hexamers were used with an input of about 0.5 to 1 ug. From the immunoSEQ multiplex PCR reads, TCRdb called clonotypes with MiXCR, one entry per CDR3 protein. Among about 190,000 distinct CDR3 sequences, approximately 95% were seen once, and the ten largest hold around 0.16%. The sequencing input was CD8+ T cells from PBMCs. The receptors were gathered from a human donor with Susac syndrome.

The chain carries TRBV7-8 and TRBJ1-5; D is unresolved. The CDR3 contains 15 residues. In germline, CDR1 is SGHVS, CDR2 FQNEAQ. The V end was cut by 4 bases, the J end by 4 bases, with 14 bases between. The CDR3 loop reads CASSSDRAGNQPQHF. CDR3 DNA sequence: TGTGCCAGCAGCTCCGACCGGGCGGGGAATCAGCCCCAGCATTTT. The variable domain in full, completed from reference TRBV7-8 and TRBJ1-5, reads GAGVSQSPRYKVAKRGQDVALRCDPISGHVSLFWYQQALGQGPEFLTYFQNEAQLDKSGLPSDRFFAERPEGSVSTLKIQRTQQEDSAVYLCASSSDRAGNQPQHFGDGTRLSIL.

The chain employs TRBV12-3 or TRBV12-4 and TRBJ1-1, with 9 positions matching TRBD1. The CDR3 runs to 14 residues. The J segment lost 3 bases and the V segment lost 5 bases, leaving 4 bases of the junction unmatched. This CDR3 reads CASSRQGGDTEAFF. The CDR3 DNA reads as TGTGCCAGCAGTCGACAGGGGGGCGACACTGAAGCTTTCTTT.

The V gene is TRBV11-2, the J gene TRBJ1-1, with TRBD1 matching over 7 bases. Per the germline V gene, CDR1 is SGHAT and CDR2 is FQNNGV. V lost 5 bases, J lost 3 bases, and 6 bases stayed unmatched. This CDR3 spans 14 amino acids. The CDR3 is CASSNYRGDTEAFF. For the CDR3, the DNA is TGTGCCAGCAGCAATTACAGGGGAGACACTGAAGCTTTCTTT. Supplemented by reference TRBV11-2 and TRBJ1-1, the full variable domain reads EAGVAQSPRYKIIEKRQSVAFWCNPISGHATLYWYQQILGQGPKLLIQFQNNGVVDDSQLPKDRFSAERLKGVDSTLKIQPAKLEDSAVYLCASSNYRGDTEAFFGQGTRLTVV.

V gene TRBV30 combines with J gene TRBJ1-1, with 7 positions matching TRBD1. CDR1 is GTSNPN, CDR2 SVGIG, per germline (reference sequence). The CDR3 spans 16 residues. With 0 bases clipped from V and 0 bases from J, the junction kept 7 bases outside the gene matches. Here the CDR3 reads CAWSVDQGGLNTEAFF. CDR3 coding DNA: TGTGCCTGGAGTGTGGATCAGGGGGGATTGAACACTGAAGCTTTCTTT.

The rearrangement joins TRBV7-9 to TRBJ2-7; 7 bases are shared with TRBD1. V lost 1 base, J lost 2 bases, and 5 bases stayed unmatched. CDR3 length equals 15 residues. From germline, CDR1 is SEHNR and CDR2 FQNEAQ (reference sequence). For the CDR3, the DNA is TGTGCCAGCAGCTTAGGACAGGGTACTACCTACGAGCAGTACTTC. As protein: CASSLGQGTTYEQYF.

This chain joins TRBV5-1 and TRBJ2-7, with TRBD2 matching over 9 bases. V lost 0 bases, J lost 7 bases, and 11 bases stayed unmatched. CDR1 is SGHRS and CDR2 is YFSETQ in the germline V gene. CDR3 size: 16 residues. CDR3 sequence reads: CASSLDLAGRPLEQYF. The CDR3 nucleotides read TGCGCCAGCAGCTTGGATCTAGCGGGAAGACCCCTAGAGCAGTACTTC.

The genes are TRBV6-5 and TRBJ1-5, with 7 bases fitting TRBD1. There are 14 residues in the CDR3. The ends lost 5 bases at V and 4 bases at J; junction bases unmatched: 5. Per the germline V gene, CDR1 is MNHEY and CDR2 is SVGAGI. This CDR3 is CASSHEQGNQPQHF. CDR3 nucleotide sequence: TGTGCCAGCAGTCACGAACAGGGGAATCAGCCCCAGCATTTT.

The rearrangement links TRBV7-8 to TRBJ1-2; 8 bases are shared with TRBD1. Trimming removed 5 bases from V and 5 bases from J; junction bases left unmatched: 10. Germline CDR1 reads SGHVS; CDR2 reads FQNEAQ. The CDR3 consists of 15 residues. The CDR3 coding sequence is TGTGCCAGCAGCCCGGACAGGGCTAGTACTTATGGCTACACCTTC. This codes for CASSPDRASTYGYTF. Filled out from reference TRBV7-8 and TRBJ1-2, the complete variable domain reads GAGVSQSPRYKVAKRGQDVALRCDPISGHVSLFWYQQALGQGPEFLTYFQNEAQLDKSGLPSDRFFAERPEGSVSTLKIQRTQQEDSAVYLCASSPDRASTYGYTFGSGTRLTVV.

The J gene is TRBJ1-4, the V gene TRBV15; tentative D call: TRBD1 (5 bases). Trimming shortened V by 6 bases and J by 8 bases, and 16 bases separated the two germline ends. The CDR3 has 14 amino acids. Germline-derived CDR1 and CDR2 are LNHNV and YYDKDF (reference sequence). The CDR3 nucleotides are TGTGCCACCAGGGATCCGGGACGACAAGAAAAACTGTTTTTT. It translates to CATRDPGRQEKLFF.

The chain couples TRBV24-1 to TRBJ2-1, with TRBD2 matching 10 bases. In germline, CDR1 is KGHDR, CDR2 SFDVKD. V trimming: 7 bases; J trimming: 6 bases; junction bases outside the gene matches: 5. The CDR3 totals 14 residues. DNA of the CDR3: TGTGCCACCAGCAGTCCTAGCGGGGGCAATGAGCAGTTCTTC. This codes for CATSSPSGGNEQFF.

A single count supports this clonotype. V usage is TRBV5-1 and J usage is TRBJ1-1; D is uncertain. Between the trimmed V and J ends, which lost 7 bases and 4 bases, there was a span of 17 bases. The CDR3 is made up of 14 amino acids. Looked up from germline, CDR1 is SGHRS and CDR2 is YFSETQ. The CDR3 DNA follows: TGCGCCAGCCGAGAGGACCAGGTAGGCACTGAAGCTTTCTTT. It codes for CASREDQVGTEAFF.

The J gene is TRBJ2-1, the V gene TRBV12-3 or TRBV12-4; D ambiguous. The CDR3 spans 12 residues. Between the trimmed V and J ends, which lost 3 bases and 13 bases, there was a span of 13 bases. This chain's CDR3 is CASSFSSIPQFF. In DNA form, the CDR3 reads TGTGCCAGCAGTTTTAGTTCTATCCCCCAGTTCTTC.

The chain employs TRBV9 and TRBJ2-3; D may be TRBD2 (5 bases). Germline values: CDR1 SGDLS, CDR2 YYNGEE. The CDR3 loop spans 15 amino acids. With 6 bases removed from V and 0 bases from J, the gap between germline ends came to 14 bases. CDR3 coding DNA: TGTGCCAGCACCAGTGGGAGCGGTAGCACAGATACGCAGTATTTT. Encoded protein: CASTSGSGSTDTQYF.

The CDR3 nucleotides are TGCAGCGTTGAGCCGACAGAACGCTATGGCTACACCTTC. This gives the protein CSVEPTERYGYTF. The V gene is TRBV29-1, the J gene TRBJ1-2; the D gene is possibly TRBD1 (5 bases). Trimming took 3 bases from V and 4 from J, leaving 12 bases between them. The CDR3 length is 13 residues. The germline V gene encodes CDR1 SQVTM and CDR2 ANQGSEA.

V usage is TRBV13 and J usage is TRBJ2-7, with TRBD2 matching over 7 bases. The V gene end was trimmed by 4 bases and the J gene end by 5 bases; junction bases not matched to a gene: 11. This CDR3 is built from 15 residues. CDR1 PRHDT and CDR2 FYEKMQ come from the germline V gene (reference sequence). This CDR3 is CASSSGGSIFHEQYF. For the CDR3, the DNA is TGTGCCAGCAGCTCTGGCGGGAGTATTTTCCACGAGCAGTACTTC.

This clonotype was seen only once. The rearrangement joins TRBV7-8 to TRBJ1-5, with D possibly TRBD1 on 5 matching bases. The CDR3 runs to 14 residues. Trimming took off 7 bases at V and 3 bases at J, with 13 bases between the two ends. CDR1 and CDR2 from the germline V gene are SGHVS and FQNEAQ. The CDR3 reads CASTPGLSNQPQHF. The CDR3 bases are TGTGCCAGCACCCCGGGACTTTCCAATCAGCCCCAGCATTTT.

This sequence joins TRBV27 and TRBJ1-1; the D is unclear. The CDR3 is 15 residues long. Looked up from germline, CDR1 is MNHEY and CDR2 is SMNVEV (reference sequence). Trimming took off 7 bases at V and 2 bases at J, with 17 bases between the two ends. CDR3: CASKVSLEGNTEAFF. The DNA of the CDR3 is TGTGCCAGCAAAGTTTCCCTGGAGGGTAACACTGAAGCTTTCTTT.

The CDR3 spells CASYGPELEAFF. CDR3 nucleotide sequence: TGTGCCAGCTATGGACCCGAACTTGAAGCTTTCTTT. The genes are TRBV18 and TRBJ1-1; no firm D call. This CDR3 spans 12 amino acids. Germline V gene data show CDR1 as KGHSH and CDR2 as LQKENI. The V and J ends lost 7 bases and 7 bases respectively, with 13 bases between them.

The genes are TRBV27 and TRBJ2-1; D gene ambiguous. There are 13 residues in the CDR3. Trimming removed 6 bases from V and 1 base from J, with 7 bases in between. In germline, CDR1 is MNHEY, CDR2 SMNVEV (reference sequence). Here the CDR3 reads CASSSPSYNEQFF. The CDR3 DNA reads as TGTGCCAGCAGCAGCCCTTCCTACAATGAGCAGTTCTTC.

The CDR3 reads CASSLAPLTGEDGYTF. CDR3 sequence (DNA): TGTGCCAGCAGCTTAGCCCCCTTGACAGGGGAGGATGGCTACACCTTC. The chain links TRBV11-2 to TRBJ1-2, with TRBD1 matching 8 bases. This CDR3 is 16 amino acids long. Germline V gene data show CDR1 as SGHAT and CDR2 as FQNNGV. J gave up 6 bases and V 1 base, and 10 bases lay outside the gene matches.